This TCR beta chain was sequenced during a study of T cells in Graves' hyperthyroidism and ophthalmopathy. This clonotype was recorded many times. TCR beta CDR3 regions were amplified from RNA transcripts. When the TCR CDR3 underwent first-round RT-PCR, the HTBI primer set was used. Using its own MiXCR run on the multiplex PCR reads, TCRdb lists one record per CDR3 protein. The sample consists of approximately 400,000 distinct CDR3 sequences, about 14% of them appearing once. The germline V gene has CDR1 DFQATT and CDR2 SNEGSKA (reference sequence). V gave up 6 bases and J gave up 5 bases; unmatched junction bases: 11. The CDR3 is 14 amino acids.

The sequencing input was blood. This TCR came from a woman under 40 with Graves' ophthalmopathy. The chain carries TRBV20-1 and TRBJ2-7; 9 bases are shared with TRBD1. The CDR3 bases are TGCAGTGCAAGAACAGGGGGCGCGGGAAACGAGCAGTACTTC. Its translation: CSARTGGAGNEQYF.